Presented here are 26 T cell receptor beta chains from one specimen sequenced in a study of T cells after yellow fever vaccination. TCRdb called the 5' RACE reads again in MiXCR, with one record for every CDR3 protein. The table records approximately 580,000 distinct CDR3 sequences, less than 20% of them present only once. The specimen was PBMCs, collected 5 to 6 days after the first yellow fever vaccination. These receptors all come from a man younger than 35 who received the YFV17D yellow fever vaccine.

The chain recombines TRBV28 with TRBJ2-4, with 7 bases lining up with TRBD1. V dropped 5 bases and J dropped 0; count of bases not matched to a gene: 7. Germline CDR1 reads MDHEN; CDR2 reads SYDVKM. CDR3 length: 16 amino acids. The chain's CDR3 is CASSGPGQLAKNIQYF. CDR3 nucleotides: TGTGCCAGCAGTGGTCCGGGACAGCTAGCCAAAAACATTCAGTACTTC.

This clonotype was observed many times. The J gene is TRBJ2-1, the V gene TRBV7-8; D tentatively reads TRBD1 or TRBD2 (5 bases each). Germline CDR1 and CDR2: SGHVS and FQNEAQ. With 8 bases removed from V and 8 bases from J, the gap between germline ends came to 16 bases. This CDR3 is 13 amino acids long. The CDR3: CASDSGPRDEQFF. In DNA, the CDR3 is TGTGCCAGCGACTCGGGACCCCGGGATGAGCAGTTCTTC.

This clonotype was detected many times. The chain carries TRBV12-3 or TRBV12-4 and TRBJ2-5; 7 positions match TRBD1. Losses at the gene ends were 8 bases for V and 1 base for J; bases not matched to a gene: 4. The CDR3 contains 13 residues. This chain's CDR3 is CASGYRGQETQYF. CDR3 in DNA: TGTGCCAGCGGATACAGGGGCCAAGAGACCCAGTACTTC.

V is TRBV7-2 and J is TRBJ1-2; D might be TRBD1 (5 bases). The ends were cut back, 3 bases at V and 8 bases at J, with 16 bases in the middle. The CDR3 consists of 14 residues. Germline V gene lookup returns CDR1 SGHTA and CDR2 FQGNSA. The CDR3 reads CASSFTTSGAGYTF. CDR3 nucleotides: TGTGCCAGCAGCTTTACAACCTCCGGGGCAGGCTACACCTTC.

The V gene is TRBV4-3, the J gene TRBJ1-2; D not resolved. The CDR3 totals 14 residues. Trimming stripped 8 bases from V and 4 bases from J, with 17 bases between. Germline CDR1 LGHNA, CDR2 YSLEER. As DNA, the CDR3 is TGCGCCAGCCGACTTACCCCCGGGATCTATGGCTACACCTTC. Translated, it gives CASRLTPGIYGYTF.

The rearrangement joins TRBV7-3 to TRBJ2-1, with 8 bases identical to TRBD1. Germline CDR1 reads SGHTA; CDR2 reads FQGTGA. Unmatched junction bases numbered 9, after V lost 5 bases and J lost 6 bases. The CDR3 length is 15 residues. CDR3 nucleotide sequence: TGTGCCAGCAGCCCGAACAGGGGGGTTTTCAATGAGCAGTTCTTC. Translated, it gives CASSPNRGVFNEQFF.

This clonotype was recorded a few times. The chain has TRBV28 and TRBJ2-7; 15 nucleotides agree with TRBD2. The trim removed 7 bases at V and 3 bases at J, leaving 4 bases unmatched. Looked up from germline, CDR1 is MDHEN and CDR2 is SYDVKM. CDR3 length: 15 residues. The CDR3 nucleotides read TGTGCCAGCAACCCGGGACTAGCGGGGGGCTACGAGCAGTACTTC. It codes for CASNPGLAGGYEQYF.

This clonotype appeared a few times. The CDR3 spells CASTTGAGGLNEQFF. In DNA, the CDR3 is TGTGCCAGCACCACAGGGGCGGGGGGCCTCAATGAGCAGTTCTTC. V and J are TRBV27 and TRBJ2-1; D is perhaps TRBD2 (8 bases). This CDR3 comprises 15 residues. Germline loops: CDR1 MNHEY, CDR2 SMNVEV (reference sequence). The V end was cut by 7 bases, the J end by 6 bases, with 19 bases between.

This chain links TRBV20-1 with TRBJ2-1; TRBD1 aligns across 9 bases. CDR3 length: 16 residues. V gave up 2 bases and J gave up 3 bases; unmatched junction bases: 8. CDR1 and CDR2 (germline): DFQATT, SNEGSKA (reference sequence). CDR3 sequence (DNA): TGCAGTGCTAGACTGACAGGGGGTTTCCACTACAATGAGCAGTTCTTC. Translation gives CSARLTGGFHYNEQFF.

There are a few counts of this clonotype. The chain recombines TRBV15 with TRBJ2-1; a weak D match, TRBD2 (6 bases). The CDR3 is 15 residues long. Per the germline V gene, CDR1 is LNHNV and CDR2 is YYDKDF (reference sequence). V lost 5 bases, J lost 9 bases, and 20 bases lay in between. In DNA, the CDR3 is TGTGCCACCAGCCATTCCAAACTAGCAAGCGGTGAGCAGTTCTTC. Translating gives CATSHSKLASGEQFF.

This rearrangement joins TRBV7-9 to TRBJ2-7; possibly TRBD1 or TRBD2 for D (5 bases each). Germline V gene data show CDR1 as SEHNR and CDR2 as FQNEAQ (reference sequence). The CDR3 runs 14 residues. Trimming took 3 bases from V and 2 from J, leaving 11 bases between them. In DNA form, the CDR3 reads TGTGCCAGCAGCTTGTCCGGGACCACCTACGAGCAGTACGTC. It is translated as CASSLSGTTYEQYV.

The chain uses TRBV19 and TRBJ1-2; D may be TRBD1 (6 bases). Germline loops: CDR1 LNHDA, CDR2 SQIVND (reference sequence). V shed 7 bases and J shed 8 bases, with 14 bases lying between them. The CDR3 contains 12 residues. CDR3 bases: TGTGCCAGTAACAAGGGGGTCTTCGGCTACACCTTC. It translates to CASNKGVFGYTF.

The V call is TRBV6-1, the J call TRBJ2-5, with 7 bases fitting TRBD1. Looked up from germline, CDR1 is MNHNS and CDR2 is SASEGT. This CDR3 region has 15 residues. Trimming cost V 10 bases and J 1 base; bases outside gene matches: 12. The CDR3 loop is CATSLSGTVQETQYF. In DNA form, the CDR3 reads TGTGCCACTTCTCTATCCGGGACAGTCCAAGAGACCCAGTACTTC.

This clonotype was seen a few times. J is TRBJ2-7 and V is TRBV6-2 or TRBV6-3; perhaps TRBD1 as D (6 bases). CDR3 size: 12 residues. V lost 5 bases and J lost 6, with 11 bases in between. Germline V gene data show CDR1 as MNHEY and CDR2 as SVGEGT. The CDR3: CASSNTGSEQYV. The CDR3 DNA sequence: TGTGCCAGCAGTAACACAGGGAGCGAGCAGTACGTC.

The CDR3 is CASSFTGLSYEQYF. CDR3 DNA sequence: TGTGCCAGCAGTTTTACGGGGCTATCCTACGAGCAGTACTTC. V and J are TRBV12-3 or TRBV12-4 and TRBJ2-7; D assignment may be TRBD1 or TRBD2 (5 bases each). The CDR3 length is 14 residues. V was cut by 3 bases and J by 1 base, with 10 bases left in between.

The CDR3, as DNA: TGTGCCAGCAGCCACAGGGGACCTGAAGCTTTCTTT. Protein sequence: CASSHRGPEAFF. This rearrangement joins TRBV5-6 to TRBJ1-1; TRBD1 agrees at 7 bases. Germline V gives CDR1 SGHDT, CDR2 YYEEEE. After removal of 4 bases from V and 6 bases from J, the junction contained 3 bases not matched to a gene. The length of the CDR3 is 12 residues.

This clonotype showed up just a few times. The rearrangement uses TRBV6-1 and TRBJ2-7; D may be TRBD1 or TRBD2 (6 bases each). The CDR3 is 14 amino acids. Trimming took 7 bases from V and 0 from J, leaving 13 bases between them. The germline V gene encodes CDR1 MNHNS and CDR2 SASEGT. CDR3 protein: CASNLGGSSYEQYF. The CDR3 DNA is TGTGCCAGCAACCTAGGGGGGAGCTCCTACGAGCAGTACTTC.

This chain connects TRBV7-6 to TRBJ2-3, with 10 bases fitting TRBD2. The CDR3 runs 17 residues. V lost 6 bases to trimming and J lost 2 bases; unmatched junction nucleotides: 11. CDR1 and CDR2 from the germline V gene are SGHVS and FNYEAQ. The CDR3: CASSTTSGAYFTDTQYF. The CDR3 DNA reads TGTGCCAGCAGTACCACTAGCGGGGCTTATTTCACAGATACGCAGTATTTT.

The genes are TRBV7-6 and TRBJ2-3; 10 positions agree with TRBD2. The length of the CDR3 is 15 residues. Germline-derived CDR1 and CDR2 are SGHVS and FNYEAQ. After removal of 9 bases from V and 5 bases from J, the junction contained 11 bases not matched to a gene. The CDR3 bases are TGTGCCAGTCGCGGAAGCGGGGGGGTCGGAGATACGCAGTATTTT. This translates into CASRGSGGVGDTQYF. Looking up the rest from reference TRBV7-6 and TRBJ2-3 gives the full variable domain: GAGVSQSPRYKVTKRGQDVALRCDPISGHVSLYWYRQALGQGPEFLTYFNYEAQQDKSGLPNDRFSAERPEGSISTLTIQRTEQRDSAMYRCASRGSGGVGDTQYFGPGTRLTVL.

The chain employs TRBV6-1 and TRBJ1-2; D remains unclear. The CDR3 has 15 amino acids. V lost 6 bases and J lost 5, with 19 bases in between. Germline CDR1 reads MNHNS; CDR2 reads SASEGT. Written as DNA, the CDR3 is TGTGCCAGCAGCCCCCGTGTAGATGGAGGGTATGGCTACACCTTC. Its protein product is CASSPRVDGGYGYTF.

This clonotype was found a few times. This sequence joins TRBV5-1 and TRBJ2-2; D gene ambiguous. The CDR3 is 14 residues long. The germline V and J ends were trimmed by 4 bases and 2 bases, with 9 bases remaining between them. Germline lookup yields CDR1 SGHRS and CDR2 YFSETQ. The CDR3 sequence is CASSPRINTGELFF. CDR3 in DNA: TGCGCCAGCAGCCCACGGATAAACACCGGGGAGCTGTTTTTT.

This chain links TRBV5-1 with TRBJ1-6, with unresolved D. The germline CDR1 and CDR2 sequences are SGHRS and YFSETQ. This CDR3 comprises 14 residues. DNA for the CDR3: TGCGCTTCAAACGACGCCTCCTATAATTCACCCCTCCACTTT. Amino acids: CASNDASYNSPLHF.

The table lists this clonotype with a few counts. The chain is built from TRBV11-2 and TRBJ2-1; no firm D call. The length of the CDR3 is 15 residues. V was clipped by 0 bases and J by 4 bases, with 10 bases between them. In germline, CDR1 is SGHAT, CDR2 FQNNGV. The CDR3 nucleotides read TGTGCCAGCAGCTTAGAAGTGAAACCTTACAATGAGCAGTTCTTC. Amino acid sequence: CASSLEVKPYNEQFF.

The chain recombines TRBV27 with TRBJ2-5; 7 bases line up with TRBD2. V was pared by 5 bases and J by 4 bases, with 13 bases of the junction left unmatched. Germline V gene lookup returns CDR1 MNHEY and CDR2 SMNVEV (reference sequence). CDR3 size: 16 residues. The CDR3 sequence is CASSPWSGVYTETQYF. The CDR3 DNA follows: TGTGCCAGCAGTCCATGGAGCGGGGTATACACAGAGACCCAGTACTTC.

The sample holds a few counts of this clonotype. The V and J genes are TRBV5-1 and TRBJ2-1; 11 nucleotides agree with TRBD2. This CDR3 comprises 15 residues. V was clipped by 3 bases and J by 7 bases; unmatched bases: 6. Germline CDR1 SGHRS, CDR2 YFSETQ. The CDR3 DNA reads TGCGCCAGCAGCTATACTAGCGGGGGAGAAAATGAGCAGTTCTTC. It translates to CASSYTSGGENEQFF.

The V and J genes are TRBV20-1 and TRBJ1-2, with 10 bases lining up with TRBD1. Per germline, CDR1 DFQATT and CDR2 SNEGSKA (reference sequence). The length of the CDR3 is 14 residues. The trim removed 6 bases at V and 2 bases at J, leaving 6 bases unmatched. CDR3 DNA: TGCAGTGCCAGGACAGGGGGGGAAAACTATGGCTACACCTTC. Its protein is CSARTGGENYGYTF.